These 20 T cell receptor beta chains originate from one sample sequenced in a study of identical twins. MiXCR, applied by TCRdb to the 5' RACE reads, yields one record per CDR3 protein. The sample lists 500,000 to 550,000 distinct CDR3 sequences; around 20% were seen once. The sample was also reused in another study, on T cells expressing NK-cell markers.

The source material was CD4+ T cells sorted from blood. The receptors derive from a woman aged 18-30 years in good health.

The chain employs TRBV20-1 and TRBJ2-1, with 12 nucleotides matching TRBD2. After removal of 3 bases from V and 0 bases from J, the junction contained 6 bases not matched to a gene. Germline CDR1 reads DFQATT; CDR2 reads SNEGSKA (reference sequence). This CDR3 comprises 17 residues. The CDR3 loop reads CSASLAGGASSYNEQFF. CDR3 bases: TGCAGTGCTAGTCTAGCGGGGGGGGCAAGCTCCTACAATGAGCAGTTCTTC.

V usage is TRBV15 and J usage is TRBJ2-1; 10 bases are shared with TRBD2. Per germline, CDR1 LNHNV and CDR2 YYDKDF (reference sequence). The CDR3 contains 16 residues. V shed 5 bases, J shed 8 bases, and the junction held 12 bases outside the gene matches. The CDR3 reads CATSREPSGRGYEQFF. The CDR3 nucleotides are TGTGCCACCAGCCGCGAACCTAGCGGGAGAGGCTATGAGCAGTTCTTC.

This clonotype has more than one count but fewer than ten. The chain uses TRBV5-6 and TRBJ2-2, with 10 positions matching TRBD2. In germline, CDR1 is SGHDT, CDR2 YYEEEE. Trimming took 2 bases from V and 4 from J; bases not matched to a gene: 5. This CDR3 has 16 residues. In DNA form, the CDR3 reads TGTGCCAGCAGCTTTCTACTAGCGGGAAGCACCGGGGAGCTGTTTTTT. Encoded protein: CASSFLLAGSTGELFF.

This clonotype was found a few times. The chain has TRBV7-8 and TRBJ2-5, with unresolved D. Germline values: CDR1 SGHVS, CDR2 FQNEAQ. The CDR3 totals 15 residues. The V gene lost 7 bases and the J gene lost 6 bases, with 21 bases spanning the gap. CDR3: CASTITRAPPQTQYF. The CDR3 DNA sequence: TGTGCCAGCACCATCACCCGGGCTCCGCCCCAGACCCAGTACTTC.

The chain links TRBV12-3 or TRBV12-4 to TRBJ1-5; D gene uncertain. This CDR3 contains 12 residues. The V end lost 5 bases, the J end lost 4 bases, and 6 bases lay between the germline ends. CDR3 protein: CASSRENQPQHF. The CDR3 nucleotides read TGTGCCAGCAGTCGGGAAAATCAGCCCCAGCATTTT.

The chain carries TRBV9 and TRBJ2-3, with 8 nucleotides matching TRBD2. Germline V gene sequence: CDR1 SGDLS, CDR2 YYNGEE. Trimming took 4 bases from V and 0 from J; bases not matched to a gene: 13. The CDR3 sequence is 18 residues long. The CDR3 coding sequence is TGTGCCAGCAGCCCCGGGGAGAAGCGGGGGCTGAGCACAGATACGCAGTATTTT. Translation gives CASSPGEKRGLSTDTQYF.

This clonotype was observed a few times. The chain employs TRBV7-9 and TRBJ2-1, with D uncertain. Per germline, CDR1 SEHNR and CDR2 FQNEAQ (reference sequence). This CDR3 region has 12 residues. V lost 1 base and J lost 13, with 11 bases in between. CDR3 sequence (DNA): TGTGCCAGCAGCTTAGAAGTGGACCCTCAGTTCTTC. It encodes CASSLEVDPQFF.

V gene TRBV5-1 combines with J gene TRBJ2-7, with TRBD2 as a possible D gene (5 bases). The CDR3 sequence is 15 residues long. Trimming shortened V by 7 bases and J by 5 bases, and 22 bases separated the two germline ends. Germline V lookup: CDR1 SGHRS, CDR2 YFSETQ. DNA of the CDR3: TGCGCCAGCTTTCCGGGATCCATGCGTCACGACGAGCAGTACTTC. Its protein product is CASFPGSMRHDEQYF.

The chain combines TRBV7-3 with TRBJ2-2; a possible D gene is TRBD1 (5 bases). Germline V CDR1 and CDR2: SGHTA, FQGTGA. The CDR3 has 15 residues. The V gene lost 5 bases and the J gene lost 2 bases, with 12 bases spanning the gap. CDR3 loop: CASSPSRTNTGELFF. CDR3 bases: TGTGCCAGCAGCCCGTCCCGGACAAACACCGGGGAGCTGTTTTTT.

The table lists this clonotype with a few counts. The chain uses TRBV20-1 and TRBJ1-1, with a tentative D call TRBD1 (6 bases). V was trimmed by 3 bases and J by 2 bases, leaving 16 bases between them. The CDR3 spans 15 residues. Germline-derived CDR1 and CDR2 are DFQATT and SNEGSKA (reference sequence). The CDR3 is CSASRGGGLNTEAFF. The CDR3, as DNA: TGCAGTGCTAGCCGGGGCGGGGGCCTTAACACTGAAGCTTTCTTT.

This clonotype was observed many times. The CDR3 bases are TGTGCCAGCAGTGAAAGGGGCCTAGCGGAAGCACGGACCCAGTACTTC. The encoded protein is CASSERGLAEARTQYF. The chain employs TRBV25-1 and TRBJ2-5, with 7 positions matching TRBD2. Germline CDR1 and CDR2: MGHDK and SYGVNS. The CDR3 has 16 amino acids. With 2 bases clipped from V and 7 bases from J, the junction kept 13 bases outside the gene matches. Full variable domain (remainder filled in from reference TRBV25-1 and TRBJ2-5): EADIYQTPRYLVIGTGKKITLECSQTMGHDKMYWYQQDPGMELHLIHYSYGVNSTEKGDLSSESTVSRIRTEHFPLTLESARPSHTSQYLCASSERGLAEARTQYFGPGTRLLVL.

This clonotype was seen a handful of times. CDR3 bases: TGCAGCGTTGACAGGGATGGCTACACCTTC. Amino acids: CSVDRDGYTF. The chain carries TRBV29-1 and TRBJ1-2; TRBD1 might be the D (5 bases). V lost 3 bases, J lost 6 bases, and 5 bases lay in between. Looked up from germline, CDR1 is SQVTM and CDR2 is ANQGSEA. The CDR3 runs 10 residues. Drawing the rest from reference TRBV29-1 and TRBJ1-2, the complete variable domain is SAVISQKPSRDICQRGTSLTIQCQVDSQVTMMFWYRQQPGQSLTLIATANQGSEATYESGFVIDKFPISRPNLTFSTLTVSNMSPEDSSIYLCSVDRDGYTFGSGTRLTVV.

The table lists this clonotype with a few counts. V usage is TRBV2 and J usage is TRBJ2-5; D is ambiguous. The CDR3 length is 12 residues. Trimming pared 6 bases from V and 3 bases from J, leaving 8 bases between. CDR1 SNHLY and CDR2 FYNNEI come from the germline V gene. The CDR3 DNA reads TGTGCCAGCAGGGCCGACAAAGAGACCCAGTACTTC. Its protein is CASRADKETQYF.

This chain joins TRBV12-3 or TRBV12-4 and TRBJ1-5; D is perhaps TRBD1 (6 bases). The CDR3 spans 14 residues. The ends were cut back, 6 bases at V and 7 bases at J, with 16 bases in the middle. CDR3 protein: CASRTAGELQPQHF. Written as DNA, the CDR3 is TGTGCCAGCAGGACCGCAGGGGAACTGCAGCCCCAGCATTTT.

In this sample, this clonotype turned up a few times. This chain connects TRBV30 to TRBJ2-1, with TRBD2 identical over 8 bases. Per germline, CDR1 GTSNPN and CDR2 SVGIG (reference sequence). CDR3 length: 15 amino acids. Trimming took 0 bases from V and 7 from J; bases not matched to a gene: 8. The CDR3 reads CAWSVFGGRSNEQFF. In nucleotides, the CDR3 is TGTGCCTGGAGTGTATTCGGCGGGAGGTCAAATGAGCAGTTCTTC.

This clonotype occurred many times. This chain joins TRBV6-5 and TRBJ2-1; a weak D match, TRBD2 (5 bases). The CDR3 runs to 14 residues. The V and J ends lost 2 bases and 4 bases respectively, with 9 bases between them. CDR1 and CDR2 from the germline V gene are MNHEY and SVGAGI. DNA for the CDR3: TGTGCCAGCAGTTACGCCGGGATTTACAATGAGCAGTTCTTC. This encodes CASSYAGIYNEQFF.

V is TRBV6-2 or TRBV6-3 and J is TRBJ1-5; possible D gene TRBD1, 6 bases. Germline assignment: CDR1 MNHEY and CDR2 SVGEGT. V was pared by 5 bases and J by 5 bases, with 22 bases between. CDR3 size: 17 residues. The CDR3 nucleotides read TGTGCCAGCAGTGCCGACCGATGGCAGGGGATTTATCAGCCCCAGCATTTT. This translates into CASSADRWQGIYQPQHF.

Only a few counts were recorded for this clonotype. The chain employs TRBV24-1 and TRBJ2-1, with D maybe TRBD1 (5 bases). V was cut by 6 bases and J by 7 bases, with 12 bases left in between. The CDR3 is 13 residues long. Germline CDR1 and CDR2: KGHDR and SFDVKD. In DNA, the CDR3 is TGTGCCACCAGTAGGGCAGGGCGGAATGAGCAGTTCTTC. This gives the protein CATSRAGRNEQFF.

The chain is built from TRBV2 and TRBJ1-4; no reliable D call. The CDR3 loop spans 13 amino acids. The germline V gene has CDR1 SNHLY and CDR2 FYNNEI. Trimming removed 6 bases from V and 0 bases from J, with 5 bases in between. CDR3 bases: TGTGCCAGCAGGAGTGCAACTAATGAAAAACTGTTTTTT. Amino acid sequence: CASRSATNEKLFF.

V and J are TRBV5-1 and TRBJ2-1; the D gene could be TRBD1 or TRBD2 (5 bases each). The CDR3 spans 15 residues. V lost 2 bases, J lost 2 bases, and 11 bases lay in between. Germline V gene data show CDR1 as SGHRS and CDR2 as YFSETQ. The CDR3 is CASSFGPGPYNEQFF. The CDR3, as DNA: TGCGCCAGCAGCTTTGGGCCGGGACCCTACAATGAGCAGTTCTTC.